A selection of T cell receptor beta chains follows, all from one sample in a study of metastatic and nonmetastatic thyroid tumors. TCRdb recomputed clones from the PCR reads via MiXCR. There are around 30,000 clones in the sample; under 25% occur only once, and approximately 2.4% lies in the top ten. The material sequenced was blood. The source is a female donor with papillary thyroid cancer or a benign thyroid nodule (not recorded which). Some clones in this sample may be carry-over from other donors' samples. Both conserved end residues are part of each CDR3. D genes are given only for firm matches. Only some rows state a clone size, as once, few, many or a class for expanded clones.

V gene	D gene	clone size	J gene	CDR3 DNA	CDR3 protein
TRBV28	NA	many	TRBJ1-1	TGTGCCAGCAGTTTCTTGGGCAGCTTGAACACTGAAGCTTTCTTT	CASSFLGSLNTEAFF
TRBV4-1	TRBD2	NA	TRBJ2-7	TGCGCCAGCAGCCTCTTTGCTAGCGGGAGCTCCTACGAGCAGTACTTC	CASSLFASGSSYEQYF
TRBV24-1	TRBD2	many	TRBJ2-3	TGTGCCACCAGTGATTTCGGACTAGCGGGAGTGGATACGCAGTATTTT	CATSDFGLAGVDTQYF
TRBV6-1	NA	few	TRBJ1-1	TGTGCCAGCAGCCGATCGAGGGTTATGGGAGTGAAAACTGAAGCTTTCTTT	CASSRSRVMGVKTEAFF
TRBV4-1	NA	many	TRBJ2-3	TGCGCCAGCAGCCAAGAGCCCCAGGGGAAGTGGGATACGCAGTATTTT	CASSQEPQGKWDTQYF
TRBV6-1	NA	many	TRBJ1-6	TGTGCCAGCAGCGTTACAGGGCAACGTTCACCCCTCCACTTT	CASSVTGQRSPLHF
TRBV20-1	NA	many	TRBJ2-3	TGCAGTGCTAGAGCTTTAAATTCAGGTAGCGGAGCAGATACGCAGTATTTT	CSARALNSGSGADTQYF
TRBV2	TRBD2	many	TRBJ2-3	TGTGCCAGCTACGGGACTAGCGGGATAGGGACAGATACGCAGTATTTT	CASYGTSGIGTDTQYF
TRBV11-2	NA	many	TRBJ2-3	TGTGCCAGCAGCTCCGGGACAACAGATACGCAGTATTTT	CASSSGTTDTQYF
TRBV9	NA	many	TRBJ1-2	TGTGCCAGCAGCGTAGAGCCCCCCCGCGTAGGAAGGGTTATAGGCTACACCTTC	CASSVEPPRVGRVIGYTF
TRBV11-2	NA	NA	TRBJ2-7	TGTGCCAGCAGCTCTCGGGTGGGGTCTTTGTCCTGCGAGCAGTACTTC	CASSSRVGSLSCEQYF
TRBV6-1	NA	NA	TRBJ2-7	TGTGCCAGCAGGGAAGGTCTCTGGAGGTATTACGAGCAGTACTTC	CASREGLWRYYEQYF
TRBV7-6	TRBD2	many	TRBJ2-1	TGTGCCAGCAGCTTAGCCAGAGGGACTAGCGGGAGAATCAATGAGCAGTTCTTC	CASSLARGTSGRINEQFF
TRBV4-1	NA	many	TRBJ1-5	TGCGCCAGCAGCCAAGGCAGCTATAGCAATCAGCCCCAGCATTTT	CASSQGSYSNQPQHF
TRBV7-2	NA	many	TRBJ1-4	TGTGCCAGCAGCAGTGGACAGTTTAATGAAAAACTGTTTTTT	CASSSGQFNEKLFF
TRBV20-1	NA	many	TRBJ2-2	TGCAGTGCTAGAGTCGGACACGCGAACACCGGGGAGCTGTTTTTT	CSARVGHANTGELFF
TRBV4-1	NA	NA	TRBJ2-3	TGCGCCAGCAGCCGGGGGGGCGTAGTCAGGGTCGGAGATACGCAGTATTTT	CASSRGGVVRVGDTQYF
TRBV7-6	NA	many	TRBJ2-1	TGTGCCAGCAGCTTAGAGCGCACGGGACTTCCGTACAGTGAGCAGTTCTTC	CASSLERTGLPYSEQFF